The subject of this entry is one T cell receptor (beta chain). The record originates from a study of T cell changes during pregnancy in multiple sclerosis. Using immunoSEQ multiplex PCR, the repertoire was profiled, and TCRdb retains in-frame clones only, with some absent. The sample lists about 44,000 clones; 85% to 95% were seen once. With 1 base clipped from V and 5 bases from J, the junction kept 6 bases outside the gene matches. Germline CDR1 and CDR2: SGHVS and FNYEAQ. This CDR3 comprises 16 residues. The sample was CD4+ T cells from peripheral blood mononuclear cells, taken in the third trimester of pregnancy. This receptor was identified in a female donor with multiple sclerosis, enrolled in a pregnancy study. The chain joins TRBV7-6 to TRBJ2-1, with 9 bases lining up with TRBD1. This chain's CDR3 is CASSLVGGQGNNEQFF. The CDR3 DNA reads TGTGCCAGCAGCTTAGTCGGGGGACAGGGTAACAATGAGCAGTTCTTC.